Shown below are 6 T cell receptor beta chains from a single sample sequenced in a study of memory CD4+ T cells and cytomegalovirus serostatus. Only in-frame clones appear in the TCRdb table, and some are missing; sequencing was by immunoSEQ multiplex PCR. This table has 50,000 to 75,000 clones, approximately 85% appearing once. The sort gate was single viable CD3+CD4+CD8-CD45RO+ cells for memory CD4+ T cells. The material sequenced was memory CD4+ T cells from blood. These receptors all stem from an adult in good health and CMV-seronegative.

The CDR3 DNA follows: TGTGCCAGCTCACCCGAAGGGGGGCAAGAGACCCAGTACTTC. Translating it yields CASSPEGGQETQYF. The genes are TRBV18 and TRBJ2-5, with D tentatively TRBD1 or TRBD2 (6 bases each). This CDR3 contains 14 residues. CDR1 is KGHSH, CDR2 LQKENI, per germline. V was clipped by 3 bases and J by 2 bases, with 10 bases between them.

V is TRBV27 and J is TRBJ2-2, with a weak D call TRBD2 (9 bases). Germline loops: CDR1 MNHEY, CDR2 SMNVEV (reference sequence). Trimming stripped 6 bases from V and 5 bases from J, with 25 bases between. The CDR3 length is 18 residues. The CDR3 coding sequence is TGTGCCAGCAGCTTCAGGACAGGGTGGCGGGAGGGGACCGGGGAGCTGTTTTTT. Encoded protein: CASSFRTGWREGTGELFF.

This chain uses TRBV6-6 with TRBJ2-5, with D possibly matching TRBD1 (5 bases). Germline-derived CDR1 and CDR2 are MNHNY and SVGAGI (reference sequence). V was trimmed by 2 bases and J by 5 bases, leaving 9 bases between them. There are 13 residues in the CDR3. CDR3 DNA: TGTGCCAGCAGTTACCAGGGTGGGGAGACCCAGTACTTC. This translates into CASSYQGGETQYF.

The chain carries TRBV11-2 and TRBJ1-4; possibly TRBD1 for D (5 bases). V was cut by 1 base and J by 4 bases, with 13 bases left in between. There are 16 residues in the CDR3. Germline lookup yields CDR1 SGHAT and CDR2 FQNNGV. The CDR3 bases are TGTGCCAGCAGCTTAGGGGGACGGCGGGGTAATGAAAAACTGTTTTTT. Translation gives CASSLGGRRGNEKLFF.

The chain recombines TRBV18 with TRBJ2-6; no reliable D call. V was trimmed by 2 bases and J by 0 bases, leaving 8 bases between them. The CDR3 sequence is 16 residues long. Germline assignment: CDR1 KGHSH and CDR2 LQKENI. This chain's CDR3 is CASSPNSHSGANVLTF. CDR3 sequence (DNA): TGTGCCAGCTCACCAAACAGCCACTCTGGGGCCAACGTCCTGACTTTC.

CDR3 DNA sequence: TGCGCCAGCAAGGGGGTAACAGATACGCAGTATTTT. It codes for CASKGVTDTQYF. The V gene is TRBV10-2, the J gene TRBJ2-3; D may be TRBD1 (6 bases). Trimming took off 7 bases at V and 3 bases at J, with 8 bases between the two ends. This CDR3 has 12 residues. Germline CDR1 is WSHSY and CDR2 is SAAADI.